These T cell receptor beta chains were read from a single sample in a study of blood T cells in healthy people across ages. TCRdb fed the 5' RACE reads into MiXCR, producing one record per CDR3 protein. Here the sample spans 1.4 million to 1.5 million distinct CDR3 sequences, 42% being singletons. Sequencing used blood. The source is a woman under 30 in good health. Both conserved end residues are part of each CDR3. The order of the fields is J gene, V gene, clone size, D gene, CDR3 DNA, CDR3 protein. D genes are given only for firm matches. Rows give clone size only sometimes, using once, few, many, or a class for an expanded clone.

j_call: TRBJ2-7; v_call: TRBV30; clone_size: few; d_call: TRBD1; cdr3_nt: TGTGCCTGGTTCGACAGGGTCCCGGGCGAGCAGTACTTC; cdr3_aa: CAWFDRVPGEQYF
j_call: TRBJ2-1; v_call: TRBV5-1; clone_size: few; d_call: NA; cdr3_nt: TGCGCCAGCAGCTTAGAGGGGCCAAGTGGGGTCCATGAGCAGTTCTTC; cdr3_aa: CASSLEGPSGVHEQFF
j_call: TRBJ2-2; v_call: TRBV21-1; clone_size: NA; d_call: NA; cdr3_nt: TGTGCCAGCAGCAAAGAGCGGGTCGGGGAGCTGTTTTTT; cdr3_aa: CASSKERVGELFF
j_call: TRBJ2-1; v_call: TRBV30; clone_size: NA; d_call: TRBD2; cdr3_nt: TGTGCCTGGAGTGAAATCACAGCGGGAGACTACAATGAGCAGTTCTTC; cdr3_aa: CAWSEITAGDYNEQFF
j_call: TRBJ2-1; v_call: TRBV20-1; clone_size: NA; d_call: TRBD2; cdr3_nt: TGCAGTGCTAGTCCGGCGGGGGGGCCCAATGAGCAGTTCTTC; cdr3_aa: CSASPAGGPNEQFF
j_call: TRBJ1-2; v_call: TRBV2; clone_size: NA; d_call: NA; cdr3_nt: TGTGCCACCCTATTGTGGCACCAGGAGACCTATGGCTACACCTTC; cdr3_aa: CATLLWHQETYGYTF
j_call: TRBJ2-1; v_call: TRBV3-1; clone_size: NA; d_call: NA; cdr3_nt: TGTGCCAGCAGGTTCCTAAATGAGCAGTTCTTC; cdr3_aa: CASRFLNEQFF
j_call: TRBJ1-4; v_call: TRBV7-6; clone_size: NA; d_call: NA; cdr3_nt: TGTGCCAGCAGCCAAGTGGTAGTAGGTGAAAAACTGTTTTTT; cdr3_aa: CASSQVVVGEKLFF
j_call: TRBJ2-5; v_call: TRBV6-4; clone_size: NA; d_call: NA; cdr3_nt: TGTGCCAGCAGTGACTTCCGGGGTGGCGGAGAGACCCAGTACTTC; cdr3_aa: CASSDFRGGGETQYF
j_call: TRBJ1-6; v_call: TRBV6-1; clone_size: few; d_call: TRBD1; cdr3_nt: TGTGCCTCCGTTCCGACAGGGTATAATTCACCCCTCCACTTT; cdr3_aa: CASVPTGYNSPLHF
j_call: TRBJ1-6; v_call: TRBV4-1; clone_size: NA; d_call: NA; cdr3_nt: TGCGCCAGCAGCCAAGAAACACAGGGTAGTTCACCCCTCCACTTT; cdr3_aa: CASSQETQGSSPLHF
j_call: TRBJ2-3; v_call: TRBV10-3; clone_size: NA; d_call: NA; cdr3_nt: TGTGCCATCCCTGCGAAGTCCGGCGGAAGCACAGATACGCAGTATTTT; cdr3_aa: CAIPAKSGGSTDTQYF
j_call: TRBJ1-1; v_call: TRBV28; clone_size: NA; d_call: TRBD1; cdr3_nt: TGTGCCAGTCTAACAGGGGACACTGAAGCTTTCTTT; cdr3_aa: CASLTGDTEAFF
j_call: TRBJ2-5; v_call: TRBV20-1; clone_size: NA; d_call: NA; cdr3_nt: TGCAGTGCTAGAAAAGTTGCGGGTCCTCAAGAGACCCAGTACTTC; cdr3_aa: CSARKVAGPQETQYF
j_call: TRBJ2-7; v_call: TRBV21-1; clone_size: NA; d_call: NA; cdr3_nt: TGTGCCAGCAGCAAAAAGACGGGGAGGGGACAGGGGATCGGCGAGCAGTACTTC; cdr3_aa: CASSKKTGRGQGIGEQYF
j_call: TRBJ2-5; v_call: TRBV4-1; clone_size: few; d_call: TRBD1; cdr3_nt: TGCGCCAGCAGCCAAGAATACAGGGGGGTTTGGGAGACCCAGTACTTC; cdr3_aa: CASSQEYRGVWETQYF
j_call: TRBJ1-2; v_call: TRBV9; clone_size: NA; d_call: NA; cdr3_nt: TGTGCCAGCAGCGCCGCGGACTATGGCTACACCTTC; cdr3_aa: CASSAADYGYTF